Here is one T cell receptor (beta chain) with its context. This specimen comes from a study of cytomegalovirus exposure and HLA in healthy donors. The data were produced by immunoSEQ multiplex PCR, yet TCRdb's version contains in-frame clones alone and is incomplete. The repertoire includes fewer than 400,000 clones, roughly 87% of them detected once, and roughly 0.96% sits in the top ten. The CDR3 consists of 14 residues. Germline V gene sequence: CDR1 MNHEY, CDR2 SVGAGI. V lost 6 bases to trimming and J lost 4 bases; unmatched junction nucleotides: 6. Sequencing used PBMCs. The chain is built from TRBV6-5 and TRBJ2-7; 10 bases are a match to TRBD2. The origin of this receptor is a man aged 30 to 39 in good health and CMV-seronegative. The CDR3 sequence is CASRKRGGNYEQYF. The CDR3 bases are TGTGCCAGCAGGAAGCGGGGGGGCAATTACGAGCAGTACTTC.